One sample yielded the 14 T cell receptor beta chains listed below, sequenced in a study of shared clonotypes between healthy human individuals. This table comes from immunoSEQ multiplex PCR, and its TCRdb copy is limited to in-frame clones, with some not included. Here the sample spans about 660,000 clones, less than 85% being singletons. Sequencing input: memory CD4+ T cells sorted from blood. Subset here: CD45RA-negative fraction. The receptors originated from a woman aged 30 to 39 in good health.

This clone was seen a handful of times. The same CDR3 is also encoded by other DNA sequences in this sample. V and J are TRBV6-5 and TRBJ1-1; D call uncertain. Trimming stripped 0 bases from V and 10 bases from J, with 6 bases between. CDR3 length: 11 amino acids. Germline-derived CDR1 and CDR2 are MNHEY and SVGAGI. The CDR3 DNA is TGTGCCAGCAGTTACTCGGGTGGAGCTTTCTTT. This sequence encodes CASSYSGGAFF.

J is TRBJ2-1 and V is TRBV4-2; possible D gene TRBD1, 5 bases. The ends were cut back, 0 bases at V and 3 bases at J, with 15 bases in the middle. Per germline, CDR1 LGHNA and CDR2 YNFKEQ. This CDR3 has 17 residues. CDR3 in DNA: TGTGCCAGCAGCCAAGAGGCAGGGTCGGACATCTACAATGAGCAGTTCTTC. Its protein is CASSQEAGSDIYNEQFF.

This clone has more than one count but fewer than ten. The chain uses TRBV9 and TRBJ1-2, with no clear D. From germline, CDR1 is SGDLS and CDR2 YYNGEE. The CDR3 is 13 amino acids. Trimming removed 3 bases at V and 2 bases at J, with 8 bases between. The CDR3 region is CASSAHANYGYTF. The CDR3 DNA reads TGTGCCAGCAGCGCACATGCGAACTATGGCTACACCTTC.

This chain links TRBV28 with TRBJ2-5; TRBD1 is a possible D gene (6 bases). Germline lookup yields CDR1 MDHEN and CDR2 SYDVKM. CDR3 size: 15 residues. V was shortened by 3 bases and J by 2 bases, with 13 bases between the two germline ends. CDR3 in DNA: TGTGCCAGCAGTTTTAGACAGGTTCGACAAGAGACCCAGTACTTC. Protein product: CASSFRQVRQETQYF.

V usage is TRBV5-1 and J usage is TRBJ2-2; either TRBD1 or TRBD2 may supply D (5 bases each). Trimming took off 8 bases at V and 4 bases at J, with 18 bases between the two ends. Per the germline V gene, CDR1 is SGHRS and CDR2 is YFSETQ. CDR3 size: 15 residues. CDR3 amino acids: CASGDAGFVTGELFF. As DNA, the CDR3 is TGCGCCAGTGGGGACGCCGGTTTCGTCACCGGGGAGCTGTTTTTT.

The sample holds one count of this clone. This chain uses TRBV2 with TRBJ1-3; D may be TRBD1 (6 bases). Trimming left V 5 bases short and J 2 bases short, with 10 bases between. Germline-derived CDR1 and CDR2 are SNHLY and FYNNEI. The CDR3 loop spans 14 amino acids. The CDR3 loop reads CASSPRTAGNTIYF. DNA of the CDR3: TGTGCCAGCAGTCCCAGGACAGCTGGAAACACCATATATTTT.

The V gene is TRBV19, the J gene TRBJ2-2, with TRBD1 matching over 9 bases. V was pared by 3 bases and J by 6 bases, with 8 bases of the junction left unmatched. The CDR3 loop spans 16 amino acids. Germline CDR1 is LNHDA and CDR2 is SQIVND (reference sequence). CDR3: CASSIKGTGRPGELFF. CDR3 DNA: TGTGCCAGTAGTATTAAAGGGACAGGGAGACCCGGGGAGCTGTTTTTT.

V usage is TRBV18 and J usage is TRBJ1-3; no definite D call. Germline CDR1 and CDR2: KGHSH and LQKENI. V was trimmed by 3 bases and J by 2 bases, leaving 14 bases between them. The CDR3 loop spans 16 amino acids. Here the CDR3 reads CASSPSSARAGNTIYF. The CDR3 DNA is TGTGCCAGCTCACCTTCTTCGGCAAGGGCTGGAAACACCATATATTTT.

The gene calls are TRBV6-1 and TRBJ1-1; 9 bases map to TRBD1. The junction had 7 bases not matched to a gene; V was cut back by 3 bases and J by 5 bases. The CDR3 loop spans 15 amino acids. The V gene's germline CDR1 is MNHNS and CDR2 SASEGT. The CDR3 sequence is CASSDKTGGRTEAFF. The CDR3 DNA reads TGTGCCAGCAGTGATAAGACAGGGGGGAGAACTGAAGCTTTCTTT.

V gene TRBV6-6 combines with J gene TRBJ2-7, with D possibly being TRBD1 or TRBD2 (5 bases each). The germline CDR1 and CDR2 sequences are MNHNY and SVGAGI (reference sequence). This CDR3 contains 16 residues. V was pared by 0 bases and J by 1 base, with 13 bases between. CDR3 in amino acids: CASSYSGRDLSYEQYF. CDR3 DNA: TGTGCCAGCAGTTACTCCGGCAGGGACCTTTCCTACGAGCAGTACTTC.

The chain links TRBV19 to TRBJ2-1; either TRBD1 or TRBD2 may supply D (5 bases each). The V end lost 5 bases, the J end lost 6 bases, and 11 bases lay between the germline ends. The CDR3 has 13 residues. Germline CDR1 and CDR2: LNHDA and SQIVND (reference sequence). The DNA for the CDR3 is TGTGCCAGTAGTCCCGGGACGGCCAATGAGCAGTTCTTC. Translated: CASSPGTANEQFF.

The chain uses TRBV28 and TRBJ1-1; D not certain. Germline V gene lookup returns CDR1 MDHEN and CDR2 SYDVKM. The V gene lost 6 bases and the J gene lost 0 bases, with 8 bases spanning the gap. There are 13 residues in the CDR3. The CDR3 DNA reads TGTGCCAGCAGGAGGATTGTGAACACTGAAGCTTTCTTT. The encoded protein is CASRRIVNTEAFF. The full variable domain, its missing parts supplied by reference TRBV28 and TRBJ1-1, is DVKVTQSSRYLVKRTGEKVFLECVQDMDHENMFWYRQDPGLGLRLIYFSYDVKMKEKGDIPEGYSVSREKKERFSLILESASTNQTSMYLCASRRIVNTEAFFGQGTRLTVV.

This chain uses TRBV2 with TRBJ1-2; D unresolved. From germline, CDR1 is SNHLY and CDR2 FYNNEI. With 3 bases removed from V and 4 bases from J, the gap between germline ends came to 9 bases. This CDR3 has 13 residues. Here the CDR3 reads CASSEATSYGYTF. The DNA of the CDR3 is TGTGCCAGCAGTGAGGCCACCTCCTATGGCTACACCTTC.

This chain connects TRBV19 to TRBJ2-5, with D perhaps TRBD1 (5 bases). V lost 5 bases, J lost 2 bases, and 18 bases lay in between. CDR3 length equals 16 residues. CDR1 and CDR2 (germline): LNHDA, SQIVND (reference sequence). The CDR3 here is CASSDGQGIGQETQYF. The CDR3 nucleotides read TGTGCCAGTAGTGATGGGCAGGGAATAGGGCAAGAGACCCAGTACTTC.